This T cell receptor beta chain was sequenced for a study of spatial heterogeneity in lung cancer (dated by TCRdb to the late 2010s). Turning to the overall study: Beta-chain transcripts were consistently detected in greater numbers than alpha-chain transcripts, which likely reflects a higher abundance of beta-chain transcripts. TCR transcript counts in tumor regions correlated strongly with a T cell transcriptional module score from matched bulk RNA-seq. In the raw uncorrected reads, each unique combination of TCR and UMI appeared more than ten times on average. In non-small cell lung cancer, the study quantitatively compared TCR alpha and beta repertoires across several tumor regions, matched nontumor lung, and blood. Nonsynonymous mutation counts, determined by whole-exome sequencing of tumor tissue, were related to features of the TCR repertoire. Both alpha and beta chains were TCR-sequenced in samples taken at surgery, namely 220 tumor regions, roughly 64 matched nontumor lung samples and 55 to 60 PBMC samples. Overall results and qualifications from the work: Additional single-cell paired TCR alpha and beta sequencing was considered necessary to confirm, at a functional level, the hypothesis that regional TCRs recognize regional mutations. TCR-seq coverage of tumor T cells was estimated at only roughly 7.7% for alpha chains and around 14% for beta chains. Counts of ubiquitous and regional expanded TCRs were found to correlate with counts of ubiquitous and regional nonsynonymous mutations, respectively. The tumor nonsynonymous mutation count correlated with the number of expanded alpha and beta TCRs within the tumor.

What this sample's time point label stands for: sample taken at primary tumor resection. Samples were obtained from 70 to 85 patients with early-stage, untreated non-small cell lung cancer from the lung TRACERx cohort. Without any cell sorting, TCR sequencing was performed on whole RNA extracted either from tumor and nontumor lung tissue or from cryopreserved PBMC samples. Patients were selected for TCR sequencing only if sufficient RNA was available from at least two tumor regions. A lung pathologist reviewed the tumor and adjacent nontumor lung specimens before the specimens were selected. As regards this clonotype: There is no known antigen for this receptor. No qualities accompany the bases; no much larger clone lies one base away. This beta chain slipped into a library made for alpha chains as a stray read, so its size is not meaningful.

From the germline V gene, CDR1 is MDHEN and CDR2 is SYDVKM. The CDR3 goes from the cysteine to the phenylalanine over 14 residues. The kept DNA is CDR3 alone, 42 bases in frame from the first base. The V end loses 2 bases and the J end loses 3 bases, and a stretch of 7 bases separates them. Library creation used 5' RACE. The instrument was a NextSeq 500. In the TCR library protocol, a unique molecular identifier was attached to each TCR cDNA molecule so that PCR and sequencing errors could be corrected. The paper's processing steps were these. TCR identification, UMI-based error correction and CDR3 extraction were all carried out with Decombinator tools. TCRs above a frequency of 2 per 1,000, corresponding to the top 1% of the tumor frequency distribution, were defined as expanded. Expanded tumor TCRs were classed as regional if statistically deemed absent (corrected P<0.05) from at least one tumor region, otherwise ubiquitous. Renyi diversity was computed with the R vegan package after each repertoire had been subsampled 100 times to 5,000 TCRs. To build CDR3 similarity networks, amino acid triplet string-kernel similarity was used, and CDR3s were connected when their pairwise similarity was above 0.82. Using fastp trimming at Q25 and MiXCR clonotype assembly, TCRdb reanalyzed the public sequencing data and kept in-frame beta chains. Each record represents a unique CDR3 protein, reported with the most common genes and DNA among its rows. These V and J calls derive from TCRdb rather than the authors' analysis. A total of about 6,000 distinct CDR3 sequences appear in this sample, around 13% of them only once. Clones ranked in the top ten supply 11% of the sample.

Specimen: lung tumor tissue, collected at surgery. The chain is made from TRBV28 and TRBJ2-2, and TRBD1 may be the D gene, going by 6 matching bases. The receptor's source is a male donor with early-stage non-small cell lung cancer. This receptor carries the CDR3 CASSLPGDTGELFF. The nucleotide sequence reads as follows: TGTGCCAGCAGTTTACCAGGGGACACCGGGGAGCTGTTTTTT.